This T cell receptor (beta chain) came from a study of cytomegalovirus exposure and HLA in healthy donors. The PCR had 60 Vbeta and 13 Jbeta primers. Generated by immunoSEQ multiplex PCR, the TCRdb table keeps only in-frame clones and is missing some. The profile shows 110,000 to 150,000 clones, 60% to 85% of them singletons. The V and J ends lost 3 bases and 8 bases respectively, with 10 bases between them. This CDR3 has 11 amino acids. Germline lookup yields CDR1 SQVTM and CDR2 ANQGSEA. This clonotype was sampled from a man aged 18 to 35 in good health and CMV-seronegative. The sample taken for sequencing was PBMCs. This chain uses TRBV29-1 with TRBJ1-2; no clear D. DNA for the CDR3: TGCAGCGTTGAGAGGGCTGGGGGCTACACCTTC. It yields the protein CSVERAGGYTF.